This TCR beta chain emerged from a study of the immune and genomic landscape of osteosarcoma (dated by TCRdb to 2019 to 2021). For the study in its entirety: A total of 50 or so pediatric and adult patients with high-grade osteosarcoma made up the overall cohort, and the median age at diagnosis was approximately 25 years (range roughly 5-81). Poor-risk disease was overrepresented in the cohort, as 73% of patients had an unfavorable pathologic response to standard therapy and over 60% had died. Patients in the overall cohort were around 60% male, and roughly 77% presented with localized disease at diagnosis. The study profiled osteosarcoma specimens with whole genome, RNA and T-cell receptor sequencing plus immunohistochemistry and reverse phase protein arrays to define immunogenic potential. To characterize the osteosarcoma immunogenomic landscape, the TCR sequencing results were combined with transcriptome, protein array and immunostaining data. An explanation for the limited clinical activity of immune checkpoint inhibitors in osteosarcoma was sought in the study. A few patients contributed two samples from the same tumor site. The study at large found these results: Overall, productive TCR clonality was low, with a mean of 0.09 and a maximum of 0.3, which suggests limited clonal expansion of T cells. Rather than matched normal tissue, external data from normal skin and healthy peripheral blood provided the clonality benchmarks. Because osteosarcoma is rare and all possible samples were collected, sample size was not determined by any statistical method. Higher TCR productive clonality was observed in the immune-hot C3 cluster than in the cold C1 cluster, although TCR productive clonality remained low overall. In five cases, the repertoire was dominated by a single hyperexpanded clone, and fewer than 100 T-cell clonotypes were detected in all five cases. Alongside the frozen tumor specimens, matched blood was collected from only two patients.

Specimens were post-treatment primary, local recurrence and metastasis tumors from poor-prognosis patients. This clone is medium-sized (0.01 to 0.1%). Its antigen is currently not known. No base quality information exists; no much larger clone differs at one position. Trimming at the junction amounts to 1 base on V and 8 bases on J, and the germline ends lie 12 bases apart. The germline V gene provides CDR1 SGHTA and CDR2 FQGNSA. The CDR3 holds 14 amino acids from the cysteine to the phenylalanine. Only CDR3 DNA is held: 42 bases, read in frame from base 1. TCR beta chain CDR3 regions were immunosequenced using the ImmunoSEQ Assay (Adaptive Biotechnologies). In the original analysis: TCRB rearrangements, read counts, read proportions and gene usage were exported through the ImmunoSEQ Analyzer platform. T-cell clonality was calculated from productive rearrangements as 1 minus Pielou's evenness. Clonal space homeostasis binned clonotypes as rare, small, medium, large or hyperexpanded (0.01 to 1 of the repertoire). TCR productive clonality was compared across immune clusters C1, C2 and C3 using the Wilcoxon rank sum test. Not all clones reach the TCRdb copy of this immuneACCESS table, which keeps in-frame sequences only. Checked studies attribute under half of the gap to unresolved V genes and leave the rest unexplained. V and J calls and clone size are as listed in that table; D and trimming were resolved from the DNA. A total of 10,000 or so clones appear in this sample, 71% of them only once. Together, the top ten hold 18% of the sample.

This TCR came from a human donor with osteosarcoma. Input material: osteosarcoma tumor tissue from the lung. This sequence uses TRBV7-2 and TRBJ2-1; the D segment cannot be called with confidence. The CDR3 region has the sequence CASSLEVGRDEQFF. The sequenced DNA: TGTGCCAGCAGCTTAGAAGTCGGAAGGGATGAGCAGTTCTTC.